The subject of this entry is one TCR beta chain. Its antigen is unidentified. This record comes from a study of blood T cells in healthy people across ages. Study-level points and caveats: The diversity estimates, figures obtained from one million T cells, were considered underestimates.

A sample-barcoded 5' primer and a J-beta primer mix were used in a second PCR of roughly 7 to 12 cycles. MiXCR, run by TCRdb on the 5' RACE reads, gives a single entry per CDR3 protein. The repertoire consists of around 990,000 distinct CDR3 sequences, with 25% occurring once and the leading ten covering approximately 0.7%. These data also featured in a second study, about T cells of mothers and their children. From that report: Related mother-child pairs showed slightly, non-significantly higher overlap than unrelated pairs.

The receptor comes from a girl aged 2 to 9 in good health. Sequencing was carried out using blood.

As DNA, the CDR3 is TGTGCCAGCAGTTTAGACTGGGATTCACCCCTCCACTTT. Protein: CASSLDWDSPLHF. This sequence joins TRBV27 and TRBJ1-6; D remains unclear. Germline values: CDR1 MNHEY, CDR2 SMNVEV (reference sequence). The CDR3 totals 13 residues. The V end lost 2 bases, the J end lost 8 bases, and 7 bases lay between the germline ends.